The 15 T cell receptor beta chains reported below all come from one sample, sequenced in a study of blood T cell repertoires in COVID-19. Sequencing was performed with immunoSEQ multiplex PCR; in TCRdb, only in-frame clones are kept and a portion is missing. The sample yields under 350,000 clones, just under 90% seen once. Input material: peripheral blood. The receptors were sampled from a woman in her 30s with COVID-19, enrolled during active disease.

In DNA form, the CDR3 reads TGCGCCAGCAGCAACCGACAGGGGTCAGATACGCAGTATTTT. It encodes CASSNRQGSDTQYF. The chain joins TRBV5-1 to TRBJ2-3, with TRBD1 matching 8 bases. V gave up 4 bases and J gave up 4 bases; unmatched junction bases: 5. The CDR3 covers 14 residues. Germline CDR1 and CDR2: SGHRS and YFSETQ.

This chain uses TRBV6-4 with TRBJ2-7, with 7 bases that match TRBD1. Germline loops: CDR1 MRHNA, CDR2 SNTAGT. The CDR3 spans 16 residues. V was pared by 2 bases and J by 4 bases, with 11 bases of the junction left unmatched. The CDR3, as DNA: TGTGCCAGCAGTGACGGCCAACCCCGGGACAGATACGAGCAGTACGTC. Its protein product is CASSDGQPRDRYEQYV.

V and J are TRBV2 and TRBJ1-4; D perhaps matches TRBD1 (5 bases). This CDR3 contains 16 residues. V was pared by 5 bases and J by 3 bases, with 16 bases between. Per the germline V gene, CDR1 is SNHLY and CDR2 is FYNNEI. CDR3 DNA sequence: TGTGCCAGCAGTCAAAATGTGGGGGGGGCTAATGAAAAACTGTTTTTT. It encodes CASSQNVGGANEKLFF.

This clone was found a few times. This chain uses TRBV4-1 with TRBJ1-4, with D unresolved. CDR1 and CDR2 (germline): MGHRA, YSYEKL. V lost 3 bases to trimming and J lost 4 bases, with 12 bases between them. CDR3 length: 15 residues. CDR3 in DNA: TGCGCCAGCAGCCAGGGAGGTTGGGGTAATGAAAAACTGTTTTTT. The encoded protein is CASSQGGWGNEKLFF.

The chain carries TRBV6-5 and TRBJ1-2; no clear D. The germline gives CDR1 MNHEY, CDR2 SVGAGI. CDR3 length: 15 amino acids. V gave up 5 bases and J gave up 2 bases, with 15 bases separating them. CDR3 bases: TGTGCCAGCAGTCCAACAGTAAGCTTAAACTATGGCTACACCTTC. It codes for CASSPTVSLNYGYTF.

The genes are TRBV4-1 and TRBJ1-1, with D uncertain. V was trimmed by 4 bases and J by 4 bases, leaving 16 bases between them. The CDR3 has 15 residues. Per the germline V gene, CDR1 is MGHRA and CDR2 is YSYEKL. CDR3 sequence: CASSREVSERTEAFF. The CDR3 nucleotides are TGCGCCAGCAGCCGAGAAGTTTCAGAACGCACTGAAGCTTTCTTT.

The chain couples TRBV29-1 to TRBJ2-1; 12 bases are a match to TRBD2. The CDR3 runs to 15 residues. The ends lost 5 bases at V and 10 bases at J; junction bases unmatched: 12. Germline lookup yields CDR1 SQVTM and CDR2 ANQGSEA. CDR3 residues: CSVPGLAGAGEEQFF. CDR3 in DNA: TGCAGCGTTCCGGGACTAGCGGGCGCAGGGGAGGAGCAGTTCTTC.

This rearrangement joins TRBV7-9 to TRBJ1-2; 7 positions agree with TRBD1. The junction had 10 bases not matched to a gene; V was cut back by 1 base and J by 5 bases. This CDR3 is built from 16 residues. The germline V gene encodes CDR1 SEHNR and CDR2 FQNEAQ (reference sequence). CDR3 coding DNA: TGTGCCAGCAGCTTAGAGGGGGCCATTCCACAATATGGCTACACCTTC. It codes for CASSLEGAIPQYGYTF.

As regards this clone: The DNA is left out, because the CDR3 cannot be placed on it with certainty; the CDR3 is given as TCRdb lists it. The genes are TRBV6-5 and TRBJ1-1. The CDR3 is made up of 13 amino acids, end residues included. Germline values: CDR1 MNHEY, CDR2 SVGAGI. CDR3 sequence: CASSTSGGTEAFF.

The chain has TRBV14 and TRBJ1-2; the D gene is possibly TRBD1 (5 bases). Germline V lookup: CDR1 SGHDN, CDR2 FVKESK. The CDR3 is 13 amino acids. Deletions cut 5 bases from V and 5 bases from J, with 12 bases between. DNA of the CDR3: TGTGCCAGCAGCTCCCATTCAGGGTATGGCTACACCTTC. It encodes CASSSHSGYGYTF.

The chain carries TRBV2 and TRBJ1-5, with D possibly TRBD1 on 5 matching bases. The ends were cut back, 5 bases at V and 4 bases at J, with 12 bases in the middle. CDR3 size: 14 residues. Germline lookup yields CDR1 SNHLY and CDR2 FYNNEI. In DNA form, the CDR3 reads TGTGCCAGCAGTCAACGTCGGGGGAATCAGCCCCAGCATTTT. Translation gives CASSQRRGNQPQHF.

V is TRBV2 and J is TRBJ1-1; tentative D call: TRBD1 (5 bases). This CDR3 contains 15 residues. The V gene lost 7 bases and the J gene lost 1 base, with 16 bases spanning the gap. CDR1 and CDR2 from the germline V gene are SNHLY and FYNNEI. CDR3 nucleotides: TGTGCCAGCATGGGTAGAGGACAATGGAACACTGAAGCTTTCTTT. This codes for CASMGRGQWNTEAFF.

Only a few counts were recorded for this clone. The chain's CDR3 is CASSQGTGGDEQYF. For the CDR3, the DNA is TGTGCCAGCAGCCAAGGGACAGGGGGCGACGAGCAGTACTTC. This chain uses TRBV27 with TRBJ2-7; 12 bases map to TRBD1. From germline, CDR1 is MNHEY and CDR2 SMNVEV (reference sequence). The V segment lost 6 bases and the J segment 5 bases; nucleotides outside the gene matches: 5. The length of the CDR3 is 14 residues.

The CDR3 DNA sequence: TGTGCCAGCAGCTTTTTGAGGGGGCAAGGCACCGGGGAGCTGTTTTTT. It specifies CASSFLRGQGTGELFF. This chain joins TRBV11-2 and TRBJ2-2, with 7 bases identical to TRBD1. This CDR3 has 16 amino acids. Trimming took 3 bases from V and 4 from J; bases not matched to a gene: 8. Germline CDR1 and CDR2: SGHAT and FQNNGV.

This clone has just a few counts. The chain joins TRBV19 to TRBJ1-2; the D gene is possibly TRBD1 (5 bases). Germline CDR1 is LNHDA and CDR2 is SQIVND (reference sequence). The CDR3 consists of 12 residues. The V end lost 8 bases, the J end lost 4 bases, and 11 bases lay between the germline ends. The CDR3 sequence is CASGAWIYGYTF. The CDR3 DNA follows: TGTGCCAGTGGGGCGTGGATCTATGGCTACACCTTC.